This T cell receptor beta chain is drawn from a study of blood T cells in healthy people across ages. Study-wide context: The capture of about one barcoded beta molecule per two T cells was achieved by template switching.

This clonotype turned up a few times. The germline CDR1 and CDR2 sequences are MNHEY and SVGEGT. The V and J ends lost 3 bases and 3 bases respectively, with 9 bases between them. The CDR3 contains 13 residues. With a J-beta primer mix and a sample-barcoded 5' primer, a second PCR ran about 7 to 11 cycles. Every cDNA molecule bore a tag from a template-switch adaptor containing 12 random nucleotides. Using its own MiXCR run on the 5' RACE reads, TCRdb lists one record per CDR3 protein. Altogether around 800,000 distinct CDR3 sequences are present, about 42% being singletons, with the ten largest covering around 21%.

V usage is TRBV6-2 or TRBV6-3 and J usage is TRBJ2-7, with D maybe TRBD2 (5 bases). This sequence originates from a man aged 60 to 75 in good health. Specimen: blood. For the CDR3, the DNA is TGTGCCAGCAGTTATCTAGCCGGCTACGAGCAGTACTTC. It is translated as CASSYLAGYEQYF.